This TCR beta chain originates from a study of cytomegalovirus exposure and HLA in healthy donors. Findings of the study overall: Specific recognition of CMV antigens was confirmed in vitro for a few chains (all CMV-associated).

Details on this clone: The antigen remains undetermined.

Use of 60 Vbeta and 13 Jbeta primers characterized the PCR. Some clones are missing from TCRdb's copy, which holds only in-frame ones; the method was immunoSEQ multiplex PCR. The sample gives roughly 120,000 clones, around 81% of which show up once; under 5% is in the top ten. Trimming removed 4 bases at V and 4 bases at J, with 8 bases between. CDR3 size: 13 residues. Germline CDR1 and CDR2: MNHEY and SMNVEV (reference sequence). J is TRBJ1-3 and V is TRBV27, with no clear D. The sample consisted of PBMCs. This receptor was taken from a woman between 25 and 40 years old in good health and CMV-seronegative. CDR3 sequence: CASSSAGGNTIYF. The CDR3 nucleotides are TGTGCCAGCAGTTCGGCCGGGGGAAACACCATATATTTT.